This TCR beta chain was captured by sequencing in a study of beta chain features in type 1 diabetes (dated by TCRdb to about 2018). For the study in its entirety: Patients and healthy donors did not differ in mean age, gender distribution, total cell number or subset yield. The study compared TCRB repertoires of sorted circulating CD4+ T cell subsets between recently diagnosed type 1 diabetes patients and matched healthy donors. Whereas all 28 donors provided naive and central memory subsets, regulatory and stem cell-like memory subsets were isolated from just 8 patients and roughly eight healthy donors. Across all samples, approximately 98,000,000 sorted cells were examined, and cell number per subset correlated strongly with RNA yield. On the study overall, not on this receptor specifically: At VDJ recombination sites, type 1 diabetes patients had fewer insertions and more deleted nucleotides, which implies abnormalities in thymic rearrangement. HLA sub-analyses involved small numbers of individuals, so any influence of HLA type on TCRB rearrangement remained unresolved. Because cDNA rather than genomic DNA was sequenced, highly expressing activated cells could have been over-represented, although no difference in activation and CD3 levels was found between groups. PCR may preferentially amplify shorter templates, but because patient and control samples were amplified and corrected together, any resulting skew would affect both groups equally. The naive, central memory and regulatory TCRB repertoires appeared to resemble one another more closely among patients than among healthy donors. In all four CD4+ subsets, TCRB CDR3 length was moderately but significantly shorter in type 1 diabetes patients.

Notes on this clone: Its binding antigen is unknown. It has no much larger one-base neighbor in the sample; base qualities were not kept.

V is shortened by 8 bases, J by 0 bases, and the region joining them spans 21 bases. The CDR3 numbers 17 residues from cysteine through phenylalanine. The only DNA kept is the CDR3, 51 bases in frame from the first base. Based on the germline V gene, the CDR1 and CDR2 sequences are SGDLS and YYNGEE. The entire isolated RNA was reverse transcribed using the High Capacity cDNA Reverse Transcription Kit, and thus expressed TCRB transcripts were sequenced. Naive, central memory and regulatory T cell samples underwent deep immunoSEQ sequencing, averaging roughly 3.3 million total reads per sample. Sorted cells were lysed in RLT buffer, and RNA was extracted using DNase-treated RNeasy Micro or Mini kits according to cell number. To prevent cross-contamination, each cell subset was processed individually, whereas patient and healthy donor samples were processed jointly. The immunoSEQ multiplex PCR was used to amplify TCRB sequences from cDNA, generating 87-bp fragments that spanned the CDR3 region. Sequencing of the amplicons was performed on the Illumina HiSeq platform. On the study's bioinformatics: Synthetic template baselines were used to correct PCR bias computationally, reads within Hamming distance 2 were collapsed together, and singletons that could not be merged were discarded. Reads were aligned to IMGT to assign V, D and J genes, CDR3 length, and insertions or deletions at six rearrangement sites. Clonotype counts were normalized to sorted cell number within each subset before computing true diversity and Gini coefficients with the tcR R package. The overlap coefficient, calculated on TCRB nucleotide sequences, was used to quantify repertoire sharing. As a proxy for the pre-selection repertoire, out-of-frame TCRB sequences from naive cells were analyzed. TCRdb took this table from immuneACCESS and kept in-frame rearrangements with V and J called. Such tables lack part of the clones; where checked against another copy, unresolved V genes explain under half of the gap, and the rest is unexplained. The V and J calls and the clone size are those of that table, but D and trimming were determined from the DNA. The sample includes about 620,000 clones, with around 15% observed a single time. Of the sample, about 0.093% falls within the top ten clones.

From each donor, a single peripheral blood sample of 100 to 150 mL on average was drawn into heparinised tubes. A BD FACSAria II was used to sort naive, central memory, regulatory and stem cell-like memory CD4+ T cells with a panel that included CD45RO, CCR7, CD25, CD127, CD95 and CD27. A purity above 95% was achieved for all sorted populations. Right away, PBMCs were isolated by Lymphoprep density gradient centrifugation and were stained directly, with no culture step. Samples were stained and sorted in pairs, with one healthy donor and one patient per experiment, so that batch effects were minimized.

The rearrangement combines TRBV9 with TRBJ2-1; TRBD1 could be the D gene, as 6 bases match. Sequencing was performed on naive CD4+ T cells from blood. Explained via the paper, the cell subset or site label denotes: true naive CD4+ T cells. This sequence originates from a man aged 18 to 29 in good health. The CDR3 corresponds to CARKGQGWGSSYNEQFF. The DNA sequence is TGTGCCAGAAAAGGGCAGGGGTGGGGGAGCTCCTACAATGAGCAGTTCTTC.